A selection of T cell receptor beta chains follows, all from one sample in a study of CD8+CD57+ T cells in acquired aplastic anemia. A single record per CDR3 protein comes from TCRdb applying MiXCR to the reads. The sample yields about 180,000 distinct CDR3 sequences, less than 55% seen once. The specimen sequenced was sorted CD4+, CD8+, or CD8+CD57+ T cells (not recorded which) from PBMCs. These receptors originate from a human donor in good health. Each CDR3 is given with its conserved first and last residue. A D gene is named only where the DNA matches it firmly. Only some rows state a clone size, as once, few, many or a class for expanded clones.

V gene,J gene,clone size,D gene,CDR3 protein,CDR3 DNA
TRBV11-2,TRBJ2-7,many,.,CASSSGAEGEQYF,TGTGCCAGCAGCTCCGGAGCAGAGGGAGAGCAGTACTTC
TRBV28,TRBJ2-5,.,TRBD2,CASNSLREGETQYF,TGTGCCAGCAACAGTTTAAGGGAGGGAGAGACCCAGTACTTC
TRBV19,TRBJ2-1,.,.,CASSITGEGEQFF,TGTGCCAGTAGTATTACAGGGGAGGGTGAGCAGTTCTTC
TRBV20-1,TRBJ2-5,many,.,CSAPGVGETQYF,TGCAGTGCCCCGGGAGTAGGAGAGACCCAGTACTTC
TRBV29-1,TRBJ2-3,few,.,CSVGSDTQYF,TGCAGCGTAGGGTCAGATACGCAGTATTTT
TRBV6-2/TRBV6-3,TRBJ2-1,.,.,CASSYSDFTYNEQFF,TGTGCCAGCAGTTACTCGGACTTTACCTACAATGAGCAGTTCTTC
TRBV6-1,TRBJ2-2,.,TRBD2,CASSPTSGRATGELFF,TGTGCCAGCAGCCCAACTAGCGGGAGGGCCACCGGGGAGCTGTTTTTT
TRBV7-3,TRBJ2-7,.,TRBD1,CASSSGQGNYEQYF,TGTGCCAGCAGCTCAGGACAGGGTAACTACGAGCAGTACTTC
TRBV19,TRBJ2-5,many,TRBD2,CASSRSGRGAQYF,TGTGCCAGTAGTCGTAGCGGGAGAGGGGCCCAGTACTTC
TRBV20-1,TRBJ1-1,.,TRBD1,CSAGQGTRSEAFF,TGCAGTGCTGGACAGGGGACTCGGTCTGAAGCTTTCTTT
TRBV14,TRBJ1-5,.,TRBD1,CASSQDLTGTDNQPQHF,TGTGCCAGCAGCCAAGATTTGACAGGGACAGACAATCAGCCCCAGCATTTT
TRBV20-1,TRBJ1-1,many,TRBD1,CSARQGNTEAFF,TGCAGTGCTCGACAGGGGAACACTGAAGCTTTCTTT
TRBV20-1,TRBJ2-3,.,.,CSARAGGSTDTQYF,TGCAGTGCTAGGGCAGGCGGCAGCACAGATACGCAGTATTTT
TRBV20-1,TRBJ1-5,.,.,CSARVSDSTSNQPQHF,TGCAGTGCTAGAGTTTCGGACAGTACAAGCAATCAGCCCCAGCATTTT
TRBV14,TRBJ2-7,once,TRBD2,CATFSGRAGYEQYF,TGTGCTACGTTCAGCGGGAGGGCCGGCTACGAGCAGTACTTC
TRBV24-1,TRBJ2-1,many,TRBD1,CATSDLQVTGGTEQFF,TGTGCCACCAGTGATTTGCAGGTGACAGGGGGCACTGAGCAGTTCTTC
TRBV7-2,TRBJ2-3,many,.,CASSLERSVQYF,TGTGCCAGCAGCTTGGAGCGTTCCGTCCAGTATTTT
TRBV28,TRBJ2-7,few,.,CASSFHLGQLGYEQYF,TGTGCCAGCAGTTTCCACCTCGGACAGCTTGGGTACGAGCAGTACTTC
TRBV14,TRBJ2-1,many,.,CASSQDFSGNEQFF,TGTGCCAGCAGCCAAGATTTCTCCGGGAACGAGCAGTTCTTC
TRBV7-2,TRBJ2-7,.,.,CASSRGTDYEQYF,TGTGCCAGCAGCCGCGGGACAGACTACGAGCAGTACTTC
TRBV19,TRBJ2-3,few,.,CASSIDLSDGTQYF,TGTGCCAGTAGTATAGATCTTTCGGACGGAACGCAGTATTTT
TRBV7-2,TRBJ1-2,once,TRBD1,CASRGQGAYGYTF,TGTGCCAGCCGCGGACAGGGGGCCTATGGCTACACCTTC
TRBV29-1,TRBJ1-2,once,.,CSFEEWSGNCYTF,TGCAGCTTTGAAGAATGGTCCGGGAACTGCTACACCTTC
TRBV12-3/TRBV12-4,TRBJ2-1,many,.,CASSKTSNNEQFF,TGTGCCAGCAGCAAGACTAGTAACAATGAGCAGTTCTTC